The clone carrying this TCR beta chain was detected only a few times. These data belong to a study of blood T cell repertoires in COVID-19. The overall study: Specimens from acute and convalescent COVID-19 originated in the United States, Italy and Spain. The cDNA or gDNA used as material had been derived from T cells, B-cell-depleted T cells, or PBMCs.

Original methodology: Amplification with reference gene primers provided the estimates of nucleated cell counts. Assay: immunoSEQ multiplex PCR; the TCRdb copy retains only in-frame clones and omits some. Clonal size and the V and J genes are those of that table, whereas D and trimming came from the DNA. The table shows 65,000 or so clones, with more than 65% occurring only once. What was sequenced was peripheral blood. The clonotype was recovered from a human donor in a cohort sampled during active COVID-19.

CDR3 residues: CASSGQENSPLHF. CDR3 in DNA: TGTGCCAGTAGCGGACAGGAAAATTCACCCCTCCACTTT. The rearrangement uses TRBV19 and TRBJ1-6, with 7 bases identical to TRBD1. The J segment lost 7 bases and the V segment lost 6 bases, leaving 3 bases of the junction unmatched. The CDR3 is 13 residues long. CDR1 and CDR2 from the germline V gene are LNHDA and SQIVND (reference sequence).